The 10 T cell receptor beta chains reported below all come from one sample, sequenced in a study of identifying expanded T cells in peripheral blood. Sequenced by immunoSEQ multiplex PCR; TCRdb stores in-frame clones only, minus some. This sample yields 70,000 to 95,000 clones, of which roughly 86% are seen a single time; about 4.2% belongs to the top ten. The material sequenced was blood. The receptors stem from a person between 18 and 70 years old in good health.

This clone came up once. CDR3 amino acids: CASSPGTGQETQYF. The CDR3 bases are TGCGCCAGCAGCCCTGGGACAGGGCAAGAGACCCAGTACTTC. This chain uses TRBV4-1 with TRBJ2-5; the match to TRBD1 covers 9 bases. V was clipped by 4 bases and J by 2 bases; unmatched bases: 2. This CDR3 is 14 amino acids long. Germline CDR1 reads MGHRA; CDR2 reads YSYEKL.

The J gene is TRBJ1-2, the V gene TRBV5-1; 9 positions agree with TRBD1. The V gene end was trimmed by 6 bases and the J gene end by 4 bases; junction bases not matched to a gene: 7. This CDR3 is built from 14 residues. The germline V gene encodes CDR1 SGHRS and CDR2 YFSETQ. The CDR3 DNA follows: TGCGCCAGCACCGGACAGGGGAATGTCTATGGCTACACCTTC. Translation gives CASTGQGNVYGYTF.

The chain links TRBV11-2 to TRBJ2-7; TRBD2 is a possible D gene (5 bases). The germline CDR1 and CDR2 sequences are SGHAT and FQNNGV. The germline V and J ends were trimmed by 5 bases and 0 bases, with 11 bases remaining between them. There are 14 residues in the CDR3. CDR3: CASSPRRSSYEQYF. CDR3 nucleotides: TGTGCCAGCAGCCCCCGGAGGAGCTCCTACGAGCAGTACTTC.

CDR3 residues: CASSPSGTGAGYTF. CDR3 DNA: TGTGCCAGCTCGCCCTCCGGGACAGGGGCCGGCTACACCTTC. This rearrangement joins TRBV18 to TRBJ1-2; 10 nucleotides match TRBD1. Germline V gene sequence: CDR1 KGHSH, CDR2 LQKENI. This CDR3 has 14 amino acids. With V trimmed by 6 bases and J by 8 bases, 9 bases remained unmatched.

Written as DNA, the CDR3 is TGCGCCAGCAGCTTGTTCGGCGGAACGATAGAGGAGACCCAGTACTTC. It codes for CASSLFGGTIEETQYF. V is TRBV5-1 and J is TRBJ2-5, with D unresolved. V was pared by 1 base and J by 5 bases, with 18 bases between. This CDR3 comprises 16 residues. In germline, CDR1 is SGHRS, CDR2 YFSETQ.

The rearrangement uses TRBV7-9 and TRBJ2-3, with 11 bases fitting TRBD1. This CDR3 is 16 amino acids long. Germline values: CDR1 SEHNR, CDR2 FQNEAQ (reference sequence). Trimming removed 5 bases from V and 3 bases from J; junction bases left unmatched: 7. For the CDR3, the DNA is TGTGCCAGCAGCGTCGGACAGGGGGCCAGGACAGATACGCAGTATTTT. This encodes CASSVGQGARTDTQYF.

CDR3 region: CASSLRTGDPSFF. The CDR3 bases are TGTGCCAGCAGTTTGAGGACAGGGGACCCTTCTTTCTTT. The chain couples TRBV28 to TRBJ1-1; 9 bases align to TRBD1. This CDR3 spans 13 amino acids. CDR1 is MDHEN and CDR2 is SYDVKM in the germline V gene. Trimming took 3 bases from V and 12 from J; bases not matched to a gene: 8.

This chain joins TRBV9 and TRBJ2-7, with D tentatively TRBD2 (6 bases). The germline gives CDR1 SGDLS, CDR2 YYNGEE. The CDR3 runs to 15 residues. Trimming left V 2 bases short and J 1 base short, with 13 bases between. CDR3 DNA sequence: TGTGCCAGCAGCGTCCTCGGGACTGGGTCCTACGAGCAGTACTTC. It yields the protein CASSVLGTGSYEQYF.

CDR3 in amino acids: CASSQDRVSYEQYF. In DNA form, the CDR3 reads TGCGCCAGCAGCCAAGATCGTGTCAGCTACGAGCAGTACTTC. The V call is TRBV4-3, the J call TRBJ2-7; D not resolved. This CDR3 has 14 residues. V lost 0 bases to trimming and J lost 3 bases, with 9 bases between them. Germline CDR1 LGHNA, CDR2 YSLEER.

V usage is TRBV6-6 and J usage is TRBJ1-2; TRBD1 aligns across 8 bases. This CDR3 contains 14 residues. Germline CDR1 is MNHNY and CDR2 is SVGAGI (reference sequence). J was trimmed by 2 bases and V by 6 bases; bases with no gene match: 5. The DNA of the CDR3 is TGTGCCAGCAGCGAGACAGGGGCGAACTATGGCTACACCTTC. This encodes CASSETGANYGYTF.